Many counts were recorded for the clone carrying this TCR beta chain. This entry is derived from a study of blood T cells in healthy people across ages. A J-beta primer mix and a sample-barcoded 5' primer were used in a second PCR of roughly 6 to 11 cycles. One entry per CDR3 protein, called by TCRdb with MiXCR from the 5' RACE reads. The sample holds about 1.5 million distinct CDR3 sequences, around 39% seen once. Trimming removed 2 bases from V and 3 bases from J, with 9 bases in between. CDR3 size: 14 residues. Germline-derived CDR1 and CDR2 are MNHEY and SVGEGT. The receptor comes from a woman under 30 in good health. Specimen: blood. The V and J genes are TRBV6-2 or TRBV6-3 and TRBJ2-3; a possible D gene is TRBD1 (6 bases). The CDR3 coding sequence is TGTGCCAGCAGTTACCGGGACACTACAGATACGCAGTATTTT. Protein: CASSYRDTTDTQYF.